This T cell receptor (beta chain) was retrieved from a study of blood T cells in healthy people across ages. As for this clonotype: Its target is unknown.

Together with a sample-barcoded 5' primer, a J-beta primer mix was included in a second PCR lasting roughly 6 to 12 cycles. Each TCR beta cDNA got a 12-nucleotide random molecular identifier. MiXCR was run by TCRdb on the 5' RACE reads, yielding one entry per CDR3 protein. The sample holds 1.2 million to 1.5 million distinct CDR3 sequences, 42% seen once. Whole-study findings and limits: Long-lived donors had more naive CD4+ cells and higher diversity than aged donors.

This CDR3 comprises 15 residues. CDR1 and CDR2 (germline): SGHTA, FQGNSA. This TCR derives from a woman aged 18-35 years in good health. The sample comprised blood. V usage is TRBV7-2 and J usage is TRBJ2-4, with TRBD2 as a possible D gene (6 bases). The last part of the DNA fits TRBJ2-7 better; the J call may be wrong. CDR3 residues: CASSLGTSYVTEQYF. The CDR3 region has the DNA TGTGCCAGCAGCTTAGGAACTAGCTATGTGACCGAGCAGTACTTC.